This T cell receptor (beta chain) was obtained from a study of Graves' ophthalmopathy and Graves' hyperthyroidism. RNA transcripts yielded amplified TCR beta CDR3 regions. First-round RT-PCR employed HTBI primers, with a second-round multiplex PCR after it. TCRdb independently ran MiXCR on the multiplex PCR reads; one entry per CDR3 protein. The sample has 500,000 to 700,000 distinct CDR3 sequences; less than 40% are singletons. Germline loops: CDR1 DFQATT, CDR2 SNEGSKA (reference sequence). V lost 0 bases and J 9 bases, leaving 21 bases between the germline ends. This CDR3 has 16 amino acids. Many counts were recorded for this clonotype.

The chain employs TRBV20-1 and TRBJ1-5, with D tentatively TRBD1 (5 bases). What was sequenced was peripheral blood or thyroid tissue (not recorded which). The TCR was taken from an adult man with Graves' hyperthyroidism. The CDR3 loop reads CSARDLTKGLSGPQHF. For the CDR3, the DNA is TGCAGTGCTAGAGATCTTACTAAGGGGCTATCGGGGCCCCAGCATTTT.